What follows are 29 T cell receptor beta chains derived from one specimen sequenced in a study of T cell responses to AZD1222 COVID-19 vaccine. TCRdb keeps only in-frame clones here, not all; method: immunoSEQ multiplex PCR. Among about 140,000 clones listed, about nine tenths were seen once. Here the sequenced sample was peripheral blood, taken on day 0 of AZD1222 vaccination. These receptors came from an adult in good health.

This clone has only one observation. The chain employs TRBV15 and TRBJ2-7; 13 bases agree with TRBD2. V shed 4 bases and J 2 bases; nucleotides not matched to a gene: 2. Germline assignment: CDR1 LNHNV and CDR2 YYDKDF (reference sequence). This CDR3 is built from 15 residues. The DNA for the CDR3 is TGTGCCACCAGCATGGGACTAGCGGGAACCTACGAGCAGTACTTC. It is translated as CATSMGLAGTYEQYF.

V gene TRBV30 combines with J gene TRBJ2-3, with 9 bases that match TRBD1. Germline-derived CDR1 and CDR2 are GTSNPN and SVGIG (reference sequence). This CDR3 is built from 14 residues. The V segment lost 4 bases and the J segment 6 bases; nucleotides outside the gene matches: 8. The CDR3 loop reads CAWNRGQGVDTQYF. CDR3 nucleotide sequence: TGTGCCTGGAACCGGGGACAGGGCGTTGATACGCAGTATTTT.

The rearrangement joins TRBV5-4 to TRBJ2-2, with 8 bases fitting TRBD1. Germline CDR1 SGHNT, CDR2 YYREEE (reference sequence). The CDR3 loop spans 15 amino acids. After removal of 5 bases from V and 3 bases from J, the junction contained 6 bases not matched to a gene. In DNA form, the CDR3 reads TGTGCCAGCAGTCCTTACAGGGGGGACACCGGGGAGCTGTTTTTT. Its translation: CASSPYRGDTGELFF.

V and J are TRBV23-1 and TRBJ2-1, with D perhaps TRBD1 (6 bases). TRBV23-1 counts as an open reading frame of uncertain function. The CDR3 has 16 residues. Deletions cut 1 base from V and 5 bases from J, with 15 bases between. CDR3 nucleotides: TGCGCCAGCAGTCAATGGGGCAGGGGCGCACACAATGAGCAGTTCTTC. This sequence encodes CASSQWGRGAHNEQFF.

The chain combines TRBV19 with TRBJ1-2; D remains unclear. CDR3 size: 12 residues. Germline loops: CDR1 LNHDA, CDR2 SQIVND (reference sequence). The V end lost 10 bases, the J end lost 7 bases, and 16 bases lay between the germline ends. Written as DNA, the CDR3 is TGTGCCACCACTCCTCCGGGAGGTGGCTACACCTTC. As protein: CATTPPGGGYTF.

A single count supports this clone. The J gene is TRBJ2-1, the V gene TRBV9; D gene uncertain. The V and J ends lost 1 base and 7 bases respectively, with 12 bases between them. Germline V gene lookup returns CDR1 SGDLS and CDR2 YYNGEE. This CDR3 has 14 amino acids. The CDR3 DNA reads TGTGCCAGCAGCGTAACGGCCTCTGGGAATGAGCAGTTCTTC. It codes for CASSVTASGNEQFF.

CDR3 in DNA: TGTGCCAGCGGAAATTACCGGGACAGGGGGAGTTTGGGAAAACTGTTTTTT. It codes for CASGNYRDRGSLGKLFF. V and J are TRBV3-1 (or the pseudogene TRBV3-2) and TRBJ1-4, with 11 bases lining up with TRBD1. This CDR3 region has 17 residues. The germline V gene encodes CDR1 LGHDT and CDR2 YNNKEL (reference sequence). V lost 8 bases and J lost 10; bases outside the gene matches: 18.

The CDR3 protein is CASSPDRATTNEKLFF. Here the CDR3 DNA reads TGCGCCAGCAGCCCGGACAGGGCGACAACTAATGAAAAACTGTTTTTT. This chain uses TRBV4-1 with TRBJ1-4; 8 positions match TRBD1. The CDR3 spans 16 residues. J was trimmed by 0 bases and V by 4 bases; bases with no gene match: 4. Germline CDR1 reads MGHRA; CDR2 reads YSYEKL.

The chain joins TRBV2 to TRBJ2-7; TRBD1 might be the D (6 bases). Trimming pared 3 bases from V and 2 bases from J, leaving 14 bases between. Germline CDR1 and CDR2: SNHLY and FYNNEI. CDR3 length equals 15 residues. DNA of the CDR3: TGTGCCAGCAGTGAGAGGACAGCGGTTACCTACGAGCAGTACTTC. Its protein product is CASSERTAVTYEQYF. The whole variable domain, filled in from reference TRBV2 and TRBJ2-7, reads EPEVTQTPSHQVTQMGQEVILRCVPISNHLYFYWYRQILGQKVEFLVSFYNNEISEKSEIFDDQFSVERPDGSNFTLKIRSTKLEDSAMYFCASSERTAVTYEQYFGPGTRLTVT.

The V gene is TRBV5-6, the J gene TRBJ1-6, with D maybe TRBD1 (6 bases). Germline lookup yields CDR1 SGHDT and CDR2 YYEEEE. The V end was cut by 4 bases, the J end by 5 bases, with 13 bases between. The CDR3 loop spans 15 amino acids. The CDR3 protein is CASSPRDIHNSPLHF. The CDR3 bases are TGTGCCAGCAGCCCGCGGGACATACATAATTCACCCCTCCACTTT.

This chain links TRBV15 with TRBJ2-3, with a possible D match to TRBD2 (5 bases). The CDR3 extends over 13 amino acids. The V end was cut by 1 base, the J end by 10 bases, with 12 bases between. Germline CDR1 and CDR2: LNHNV and YYDKDF (reference sequence). The DNA for the CDR3 is TGTGCCACCAGCAGAGTTGCGGACGGGGCGCAGTATTTT. It encodes CATSRVADGAQYF. Looking up the rest from reference TRBV15 and TRBJ2-3 gives the full variable domain: DAMVIQNPRYQVTQFGKPVTLSCSQTLNHNVMYWYQQKSSQAPKLLFHYYDKDFNNEADTPDNFQSRRPNTSFCFLDIRSPGLGDTAMYLCATSRVADGAQYFGPGTRLTVL.

The rearrangement links TRBV9 to TRBJ1-2, with no clear D. Trimming cost V 0 bases and J 8 bases, with 8 bases left between them. Germline loops: CDR1 SGDLS, CDR2 YYNGEE. The CDR3 contains 12 residues. CDR3 coding DNA: TGTGCCAGCAGCGTAGGTGGCAAGGGCTACACCTTC. It encodes CASSVGGKGYTF.

The chain combines TRBV4-3 with TRBJ1-2; D is undetermined. Germline-derived CDR1 and CDR2 are LGHNA and YSLEER. V lost 0 bases to trimming and J lost 4 bases, with 15 bases between them. This CDR3 has 16 residues. The CDR3: CASSQDTAWEVYGYTF. CDR3 in DNA: TGCGCCAGCAGCCAAGACACGGCGTGGGAGGTCTATGGCTACACCTTC.

The chain recombines TRBV4-2 with TRBJ2-1; D remains ambiguous. This CDR3 is 17 amino acids long. Trimming removed 4 bases at V and 6 bases at J, with 22 bases between. The V gene's germline CDR1 is LGHNA and CDR2 YNFKEQ. The chain's CDR3 is CASSLRPGEVQGNEQFF. In DNA, the CDR3 is TGTGCCAGCAGCCTAAGACCAGGAGAGGTACAAGGCAATGAGCAGTTCTTC.

The chain recombines TRBV3-1 (or the pseudogene TRBV3-2) with TRBJ2-1; possibly TRBD2 for D (7 bases). Germline CDR1 is LGHDT and CDR2 is YNNKEL (reference sequence). Trimming stripped 6 bases from V and 8 bases from J, with 17 bases between. The CDR3 runs to 14 residues. The CDR3 region has the DNA TGTGCCAGCAGTCATCGACGCGGGGGCGATGAGCAGTTCTTC. It is translated as CASSHRRGGDEQFF.

The chain joins TRBV15 to TRBJ1-2; no definite D call. Germline CDR1 is LNHNV and CDR2 is YYDKDF (reference sequence). Trimming stripped 0 bases from V and 2 bases from J, with 13 bases between. The CDR3 runs 16 residues. CDR3 DNA sequence: TGTGCCACCAGCAGAGATCGTCTGACGGAGAACTATGGCTACACCTTC. This gives the protein CATSRDRLTENYGYTF. The full variable domain, its missing parts supplied by reference TRBV15 and TRBJ1-2, is DAMVIQNPRYQVTQFGKPVTLSCSQTLNHNVMYWYQQKSSQAPKLLFHYYDKDFNNEADTPDNFQSRRPNTSFCFLDIRSPGLGDTAMYLCATSRDRLTENYGYTFGSGTRLTVV.

This chain joins TRBV3-1 (or the pseudogene TRBV3-2) and TRBJ2-7; 9 nucleotides agree with TRBD1. CDR1 LGHDT and CDR2 YNNKEL come from the germline V gene (reference sequence). This CDR3 region has 13 residues. V lost 5 bases to trimming and J lost 6 bases; unmatched junction nucleotides: 5. CDR3 loop: CASSFRGQGEQYF. The CDR3 DNA follows: TGTGCCAGCAGCTTCCGGGGACAGGGCGAGCAGTACTTC.

The rearrangement uses TRBV2 and TRBJ1-2, with D hard to call. Per the germline V gene, CDR1 is SNHLY and CDR2 is FYNNEI. This CDR3 has 14 residues. Trimming left V 1 base short and J 8 bases short, with 14 bases between. The CDR3 spells CASSEEAPREGYTF. DNA of the CDR3: TGTGCCAGCAGTGAAGAGGCTCCACGCGAAGGCTACACCTTC.

The chain combines TRBV6-1 with TRBJ2-1, with 13 bases that match TRBD2. CDR1 is MNHNS, CDR2 SASEGT, per germline. The CDR3 length is 18 residues. V was clipped by 3 bases and J by 4 bases; unmatched bases: 9. CDR3: CASSDFTSGGDYYNEQFF. The CDR3 DNA sequence: TGTGCCAGCAGTGATTTCACTAGCGGGGGGGACTATTACAATGAGCAGTTCTTC.

The CDR3 DNA reads as TGTGCCAGCAGCTTGGTAGGGCCTAATGAAAAACTGTTTTTT. Its protein is CASSLVGPNEKLFF. The gene calls are TRBV5-4 and TRBJ1-4; D not resolved. CDR1 and CDR2 from the germline V gene are SGHNT and YYREEE (reference sequence). This CDR3 comprises 14 residues. V was shortened by 0 bases and J by 3 bases, with 6 bases between the two germline ends.

This chain links TRBV28 with TRBJ2-2, with D possibly being TRBD1 (6 bases). The CDR3 has 15 amino acids. V shed 6 bases and J shed 7 bases, with 18 bases lying between them. CDR1 is MDHEN and CDR2 is SYDVKM in the germline V gene. CDR3 DNA: TGTGCCAGCAGCACCCAACAGGGATATGGCGGGGAGCTGTTTTTT. Amino acid sequence: CASSTQQGYGGELFF.

This clone was observed a handful of times. The rearrangement uses TRBV3-1 (or the pseudogene TRBV3-2) and TRBJ1-1, with 7 bases that match TRBD1. CDR3 size: 13 residues. Germline lookup yields CDR1 LGHDT and CDR2 YNNKEL (reference sequence). V lost 2 bases to trimming and J lost 9 bases; unmatched junction nucleotides: 6. The CDR3 DNA reads as TGTGCCAGCAGCCAACGAGGGGGCGAACAAGCTTTCTTT. Translated: CASSQRGGEQAFF.

The V call is TRBV27, the J call TRBJ1-2, with TRBD1 matching 7 bases. In germline, CDR1 is MNHEY, CDR2 SMNVEV (reference sequence). V dropped 3 bases and J dropped 6; count of bases not matched to a gene: 7. CDR3 length equals 14 residues. The CDR3 sequence: CASSLLGGGDGYTF. CDR3 sequence (DNA): TGTGCCAGCAGTTTGTTGGGAGGGGGCGATGGCTACACCTTC.

The chain joins TRBV19 to TRBJ2-1, with D possibly matching TRBD2 (7 bases). CDR3 length: 14 amino acids. The V end lost 3 bases, the J end lost 8 bases, and 14 bases lay between the germline ends. Germline CDR1 is LNHDA and CDR2 is SQIVND (reference sequence). CDR3 sequence: CASSIRGRADEQFF. In nucleotides, the CDR3 is TGTGCCAGTAGTATTAGGGGGAGGGCCGATGAGCAGTTCTTC.

This clone was detected a few times. The chain recombines TRBV5-1 with TRBJ1-2; 9 bases are shared with TRBD1. The CDR3 covers 13 residues. V shed 8 bases and J 4 bases; nucleotides not matched to a gene: 6. Germline V gene lookup returns CDR1 SGHRS and CDR2 YFSETQ. The CDR3 region has the DNA TGCGCCAGTAGCCGGGGACAGGGCTATGGCTACACCTTC. It encodes CASSRGQGYGYTF.

This chain uses TRBV11-3 with TRBJ1-1; no reliable D call. This CDR3 comprises 18 residues. The V end lost 1 base, the J end lost 1 base, and 19 bases lay between the germline ends. Germline loops: CDR1 SGHNT, CDR2 YENEEA. The CDR3 protein is CASSLAERYRQPNTEAFF. CDR3 in DNA: TGTGCCAGCAGCTTAGCCGAGAGGTATCGGCAGCCGAACACTGAAGCTTTCTTT.

V and J are TRBV3-1 (or the pseudogene TRBV3-2) and TRBJ1-1; possible D gene TRBD1, 6 bases. Per germline, CDR1 LGHDT and CDR2 YNNKEL (reference sequence). Trimming removed 3 bases from V and 5 bases from J, with 13 bases in between. CDR3 length: 14 amino acids. The CDR3 DNA is TGTGCCAGCAGCCATTTGGGGGCGGGAACTGAAGCTTTCTTT. Encoded protein: CASSHLGAGTEAFF.

This clone showed up just a few times. The chain combines TRBV4-1 with TRBJ2-7; D is unresolved. The CDR3 covers 12 residues. Trimming took off 1 base at V and 6 bases at J, with 7 bases between the two ends. Germline CDR1 reads MGHRA; CDR2 reads YSYEKL. The DNA of the CDR3 is TGCGCCAGCAGCCAAGGCCAAGGCGAGCAGTACTTC. Translating gives CASSQGQGEQYF.

This clone occurred once. The rearrangement joins TRBV3-1 (or the pseudogene TRBV3-2) to TRBJ1-5; D call uncertain. The V gene's germline CDR1 is LGHDT and CDR2 YNNKEL (reference sequence). This CDR3 has 15 residues. The ends were cut back, 2 bases at V and 2 bases at J, with 10 bases in the middle. The CDR3 sequence is CASSQQASGNQPQHF. CDR3 coding DNA: TGTGCCAGCAGCCAACAGGCGTCGGGCAATCAGCCCCAGCATTTT.